The T cell receptor beta chain under discussion was sequenced for a study of cytomegalovirus exposure and HLA in healthy donors. Study-wide results and caveats: HLA-A and HLA-B allele assignments for most subjects were reportedly predicted accurately using TCR beta sequences. Sequencing probably produced one cluster of sequence variants that were highly shared.

Germline CDR1 is KGHSH and CDR2 is LQKENI. Trimming shortened V by 4 bases and J by 0 bases, and 10 bases separated the two germline ends. The CDR3 is 15 residues long. Turning to this clone: The antigen is undetermined.

With 60 Vbeta and 13 Jbeta primers, the PCR was carried out. Measured with immunoSEQ multiplex PCR; TCRdb has only the in-frame clones, and not every one. The repertoire holds some 150,000 clones, with 82% as singletons. The chain has TRBV18 and TRBJ1-3; no clear D gene. The sample consisted of PBMCs. This clonotype originated in a woman in her fifties or sixties in good health and CMV-seropositive. CDR3 bases: TGTGCCAGCTCACGAGAGTTGTACTCTGGAAACACCATATATTTT. Translating gives CASSRELYSGNTIYF.